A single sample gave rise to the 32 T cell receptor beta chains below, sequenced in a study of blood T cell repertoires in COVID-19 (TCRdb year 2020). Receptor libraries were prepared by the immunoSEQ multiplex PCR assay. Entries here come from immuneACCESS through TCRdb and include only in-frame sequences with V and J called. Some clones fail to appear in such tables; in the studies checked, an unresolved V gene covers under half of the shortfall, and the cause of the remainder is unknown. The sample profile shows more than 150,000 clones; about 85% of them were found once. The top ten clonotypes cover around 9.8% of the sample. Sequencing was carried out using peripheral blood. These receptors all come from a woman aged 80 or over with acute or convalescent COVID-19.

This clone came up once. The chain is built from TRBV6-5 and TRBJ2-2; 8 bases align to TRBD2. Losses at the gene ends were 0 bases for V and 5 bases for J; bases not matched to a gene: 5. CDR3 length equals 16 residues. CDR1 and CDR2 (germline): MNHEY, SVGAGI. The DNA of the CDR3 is TGTGCCAGCAGTTACTCGACCGGGGGGGCAACCGGGGAGCTGTTTTTT. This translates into CASSYSTGGATGELFF.

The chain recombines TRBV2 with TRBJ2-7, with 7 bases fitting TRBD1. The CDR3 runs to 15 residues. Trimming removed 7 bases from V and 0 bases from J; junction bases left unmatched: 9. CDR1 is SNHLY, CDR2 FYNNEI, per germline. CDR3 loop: CASTRQGQLSYEQYF. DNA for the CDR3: TGTGCCAGCACCAGACAGGGCCAACTCTCCTACGAGCAGTACTTC.

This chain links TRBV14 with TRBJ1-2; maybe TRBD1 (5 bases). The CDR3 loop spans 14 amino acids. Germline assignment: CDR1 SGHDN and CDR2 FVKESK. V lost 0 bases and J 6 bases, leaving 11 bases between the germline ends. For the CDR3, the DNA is TGTGCCAGCAGCCAAGATATGCAGGGAAATGGCTACACCTTC. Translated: CASSQDMQGNGYTF.

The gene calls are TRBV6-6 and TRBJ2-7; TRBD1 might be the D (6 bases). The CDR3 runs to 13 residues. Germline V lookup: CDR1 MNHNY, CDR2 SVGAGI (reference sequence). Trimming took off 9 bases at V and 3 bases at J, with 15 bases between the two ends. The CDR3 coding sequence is TGTGCCAGTCAAGTGGGACACTTCTACGAGCAGTACTTC. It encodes CASQVGHFYEQYF.

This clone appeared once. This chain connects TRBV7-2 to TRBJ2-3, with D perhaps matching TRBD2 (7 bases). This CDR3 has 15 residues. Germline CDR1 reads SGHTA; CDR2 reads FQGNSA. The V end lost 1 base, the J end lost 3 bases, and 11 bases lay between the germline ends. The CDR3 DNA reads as TGTGCCAGCAGCTTAGTCGCGGGGGCGACAGATACGCAGTATTTT. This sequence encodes CASSLVAGATDTQYF.

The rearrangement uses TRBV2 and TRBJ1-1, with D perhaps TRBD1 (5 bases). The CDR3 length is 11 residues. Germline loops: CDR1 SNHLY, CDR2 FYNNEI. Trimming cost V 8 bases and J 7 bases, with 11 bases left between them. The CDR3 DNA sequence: TGTGCCAGCGGACTAAGGGGTGAAGCTTTCTTT. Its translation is CASGLRGEAFF. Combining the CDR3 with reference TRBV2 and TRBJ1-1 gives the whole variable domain EPEVTQTPSHQVTQMGQEVILRCVPISNHLYFYWYRQILGQKVEFLVSFYNNEISEKSEIFDDQFSVERPDGSNFTLKIRSTKLEDSAMYFCASGLRGEAFFGQGTRLTVV.

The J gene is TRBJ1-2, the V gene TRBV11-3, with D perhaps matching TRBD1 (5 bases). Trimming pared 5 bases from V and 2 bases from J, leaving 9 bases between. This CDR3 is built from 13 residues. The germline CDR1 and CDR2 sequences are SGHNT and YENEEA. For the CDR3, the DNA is TGTGCCAGCAGCCAGGGCCCCAACTATGGCTACACCTTC. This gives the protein CASSQGPNYGYTF.

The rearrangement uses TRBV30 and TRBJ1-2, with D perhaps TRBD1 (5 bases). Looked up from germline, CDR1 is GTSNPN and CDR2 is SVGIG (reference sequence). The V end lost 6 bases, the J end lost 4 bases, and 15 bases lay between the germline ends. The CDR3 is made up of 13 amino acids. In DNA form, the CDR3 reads TGTGCCTGCCCGGGGGTTCGGAGCTATGGCTACACCTTC. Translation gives CACPGVRSYGYTF.

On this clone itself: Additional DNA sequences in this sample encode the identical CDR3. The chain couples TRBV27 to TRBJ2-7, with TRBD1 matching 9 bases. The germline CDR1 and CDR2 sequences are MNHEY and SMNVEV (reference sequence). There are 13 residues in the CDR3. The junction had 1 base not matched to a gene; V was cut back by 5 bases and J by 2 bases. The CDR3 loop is CASSRTGAYEQYF. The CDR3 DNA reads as TGTGCCAGCAGTAGGACAGGGGCCTACGAGCAGTACTTC.

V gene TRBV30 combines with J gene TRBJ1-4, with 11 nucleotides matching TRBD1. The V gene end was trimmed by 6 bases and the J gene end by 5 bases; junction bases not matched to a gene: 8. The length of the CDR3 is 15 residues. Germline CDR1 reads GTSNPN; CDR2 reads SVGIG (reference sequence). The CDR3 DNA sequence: TGTGCCTGTGATGGACAGGGGGCTTTCAATGAAAAACTGTTTTTT. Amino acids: CACDGQGAFNEKLFF.

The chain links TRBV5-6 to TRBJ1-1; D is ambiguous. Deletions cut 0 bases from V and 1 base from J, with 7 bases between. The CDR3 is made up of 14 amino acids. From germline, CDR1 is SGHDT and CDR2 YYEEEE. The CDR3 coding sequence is TGTGCCAGCAGCTTGGGGCTCCCGAACACTGAAGCTTTCTTT. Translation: CASSLGLPNTEAFF. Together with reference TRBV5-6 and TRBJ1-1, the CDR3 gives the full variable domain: DAGVTQSPTHLIKTRGQQVTLRCSPKSGHDTVSWYQQALGQGPQFIFQYYEEEERQRGNFPDRFSGHQFPNYSSELNVNALLLGDSALYLCASSLGLPNTEAFFGQGTRLTVV.

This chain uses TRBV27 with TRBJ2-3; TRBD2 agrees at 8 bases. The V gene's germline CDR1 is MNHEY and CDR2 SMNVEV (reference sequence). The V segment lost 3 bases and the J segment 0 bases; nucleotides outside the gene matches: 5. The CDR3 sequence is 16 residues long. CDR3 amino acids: CASSLRGVSSTDTQYF. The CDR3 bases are TGTGCCAGCAGTTTGCGGGGGGTCTCTAGCACAGATACGCAGTATTTT.

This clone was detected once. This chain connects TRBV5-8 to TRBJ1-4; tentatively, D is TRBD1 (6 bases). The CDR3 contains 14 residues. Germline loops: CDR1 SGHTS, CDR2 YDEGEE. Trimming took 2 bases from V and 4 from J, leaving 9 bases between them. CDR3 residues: CASSFGGLNEKLFF. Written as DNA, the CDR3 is TGTGCCAGCAGCTTTGGGGGCCTTAATGAAAAACTGTTTTTT.

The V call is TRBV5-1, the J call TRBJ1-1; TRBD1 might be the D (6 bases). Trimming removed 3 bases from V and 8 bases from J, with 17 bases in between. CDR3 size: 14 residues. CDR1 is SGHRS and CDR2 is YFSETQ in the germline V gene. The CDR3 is CASSSLDSTLEAFF. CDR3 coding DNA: TGCGCCAGCAGCTCTTTGGACAGCACGTTAGAAGCTTTCTTT.

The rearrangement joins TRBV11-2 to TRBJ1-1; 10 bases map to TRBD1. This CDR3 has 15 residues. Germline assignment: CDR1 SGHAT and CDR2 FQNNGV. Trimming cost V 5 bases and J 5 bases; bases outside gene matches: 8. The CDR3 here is CASSTLTGGATEAFF. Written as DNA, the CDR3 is TGTGCCAGCAGCACTTTGACAGGGGGCGCGACTGAAGCTTTCTTT.

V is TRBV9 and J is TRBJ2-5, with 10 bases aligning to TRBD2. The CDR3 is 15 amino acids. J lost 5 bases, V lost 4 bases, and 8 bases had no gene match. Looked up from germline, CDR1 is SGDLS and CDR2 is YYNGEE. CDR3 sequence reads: CASSQSGRGVETQYF. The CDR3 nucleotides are TGTGCCAGCAGCCAGAGCGGGAGGGGGGTGGAGACCCAGTACTTC. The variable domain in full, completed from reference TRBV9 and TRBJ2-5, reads DSGVTQTPKHLITATGQRVTLRCSPRSGDLSVYWYQQSLDQGLQFLIQYYNGEERAKGNILERFSAQQFPDLHSELNLSSLELGDSALYFCASSQSGRGVETQYFGPGTRLLVL.

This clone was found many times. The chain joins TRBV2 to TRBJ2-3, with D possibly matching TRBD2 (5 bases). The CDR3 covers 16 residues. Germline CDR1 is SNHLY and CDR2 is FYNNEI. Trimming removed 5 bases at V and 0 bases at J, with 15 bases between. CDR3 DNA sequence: TGTGCCAGCAGTCCCGGCTTGGGAGTCAGCACAGATACGCAGTATTTT. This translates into CASSPGLGVSTDTQYF.

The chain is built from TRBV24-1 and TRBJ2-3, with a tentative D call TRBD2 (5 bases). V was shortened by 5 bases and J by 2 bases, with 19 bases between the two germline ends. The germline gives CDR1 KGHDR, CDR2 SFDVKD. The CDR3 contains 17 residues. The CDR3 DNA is TGTGCCACCAGTGGCTGGACTCGGGCTGGAAACACAGATACGCAGTATTTT. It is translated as CATSGWTRAGNTDTQYF.

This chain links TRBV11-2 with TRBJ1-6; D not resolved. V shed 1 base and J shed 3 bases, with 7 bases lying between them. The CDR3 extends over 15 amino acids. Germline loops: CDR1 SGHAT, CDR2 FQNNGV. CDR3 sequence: CASSLVGSYNSPLHF. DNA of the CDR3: TGTGCCAGCAGCTTAGTGGGCAGCTATAATTCACCCCTCCACTTT.

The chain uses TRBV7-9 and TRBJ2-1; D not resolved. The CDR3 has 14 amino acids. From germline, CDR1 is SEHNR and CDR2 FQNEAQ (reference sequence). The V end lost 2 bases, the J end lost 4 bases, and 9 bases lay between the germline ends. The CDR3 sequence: CASSLSQRYNEQFF. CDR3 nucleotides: TGTGCCAGCAGCTTAAGTCAACGGTACAATGAGCAGTTCTTC.

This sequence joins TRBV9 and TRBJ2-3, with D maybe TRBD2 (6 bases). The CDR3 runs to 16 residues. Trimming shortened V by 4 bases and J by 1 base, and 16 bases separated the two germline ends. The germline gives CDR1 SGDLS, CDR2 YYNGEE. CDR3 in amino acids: CASSLRGAGRTDTQYF. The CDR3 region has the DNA TGTGCCAGCAGCTTACGCGGGGCGGGACGCACAGATACGCAGTATTTT.

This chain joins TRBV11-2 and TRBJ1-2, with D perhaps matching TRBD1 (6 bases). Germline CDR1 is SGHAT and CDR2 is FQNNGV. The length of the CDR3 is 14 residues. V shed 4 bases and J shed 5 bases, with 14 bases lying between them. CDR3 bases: TGTGCCAGCAGCTCCCCATCAGGGGTTTATGGCTACACCTTC. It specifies CASSSPSGVYGYTF.

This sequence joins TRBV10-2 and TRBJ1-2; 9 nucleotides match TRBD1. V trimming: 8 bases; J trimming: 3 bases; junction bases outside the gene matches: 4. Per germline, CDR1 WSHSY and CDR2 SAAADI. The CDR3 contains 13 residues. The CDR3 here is CASVRDRDYGYTF. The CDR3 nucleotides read TGCGCCAGCGTACGGGACAGGGACTATGGCTACACCTTC.

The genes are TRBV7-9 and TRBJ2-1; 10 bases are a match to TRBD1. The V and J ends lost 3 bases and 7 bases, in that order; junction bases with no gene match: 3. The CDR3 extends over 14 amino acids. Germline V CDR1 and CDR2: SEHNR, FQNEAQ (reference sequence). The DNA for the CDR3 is TGTGCCAGCAGCTTTGGACAGGGGGGGAATGAGCAGTTCTTC. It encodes CASSFGQGGNEQFF.

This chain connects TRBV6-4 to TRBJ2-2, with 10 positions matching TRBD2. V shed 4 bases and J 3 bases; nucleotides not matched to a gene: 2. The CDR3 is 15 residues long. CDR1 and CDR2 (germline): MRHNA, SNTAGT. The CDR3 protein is CASSAGTSDTGELFF. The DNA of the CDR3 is TGTGCCAGCAGTGCCGGGACTAGCGACACCGGGGAGCTGTTTTTT.

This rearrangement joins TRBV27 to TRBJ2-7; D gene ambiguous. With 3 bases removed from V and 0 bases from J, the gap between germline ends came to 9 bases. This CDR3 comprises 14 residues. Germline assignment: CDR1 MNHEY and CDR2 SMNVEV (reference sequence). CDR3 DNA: TGTGCCAGCAGTTTGGCAGGCGCCTCCTACGAGCAGTACTTC. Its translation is CASSLAGASYEQYF.

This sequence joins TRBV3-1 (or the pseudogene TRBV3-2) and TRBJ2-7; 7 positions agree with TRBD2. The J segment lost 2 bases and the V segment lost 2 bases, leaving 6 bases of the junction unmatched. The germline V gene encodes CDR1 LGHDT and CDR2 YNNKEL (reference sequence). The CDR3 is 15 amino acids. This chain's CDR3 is CASSQSAGLTYEQYF. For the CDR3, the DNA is TGTGCCAGCAGCCAATCAGCGGGACTAACCTACGAGCAGTACTTC.

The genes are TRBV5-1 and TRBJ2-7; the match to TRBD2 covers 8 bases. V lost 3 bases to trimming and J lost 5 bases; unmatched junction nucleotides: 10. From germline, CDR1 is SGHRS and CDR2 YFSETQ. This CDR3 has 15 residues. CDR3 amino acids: CASSSIGRAENEQYF. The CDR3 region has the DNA TGCGCCAGCAGCTCGATCGGGAGGGCGGAGAACGAGCAGTACTTC.

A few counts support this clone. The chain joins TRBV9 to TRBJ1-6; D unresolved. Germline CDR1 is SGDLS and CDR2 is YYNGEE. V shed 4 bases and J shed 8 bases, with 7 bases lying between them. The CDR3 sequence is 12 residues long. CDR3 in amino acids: CASSTRDSPLHF. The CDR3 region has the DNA TGTGCCAGCAGCACTCGGGATTCACCCCTCCACTTT.

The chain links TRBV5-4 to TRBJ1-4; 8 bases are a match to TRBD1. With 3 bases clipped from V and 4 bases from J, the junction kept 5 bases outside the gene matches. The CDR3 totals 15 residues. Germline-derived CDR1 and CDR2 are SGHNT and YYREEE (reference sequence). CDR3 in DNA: TGTGCCAGCAGCTATGACAGGGGAATTAATGAAAAACTGTTTTTT. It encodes CASSYDRGINEKLFF.

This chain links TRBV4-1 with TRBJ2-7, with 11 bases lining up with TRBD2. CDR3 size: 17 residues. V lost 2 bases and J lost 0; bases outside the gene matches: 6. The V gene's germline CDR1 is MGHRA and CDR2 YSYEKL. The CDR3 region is CASSQLAGGSPSYEQYF. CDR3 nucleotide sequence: TGCGCCAGCAGCCAACTAGCGGGGGGTAGCCCCTCCTACGAGCAGTACTTC.

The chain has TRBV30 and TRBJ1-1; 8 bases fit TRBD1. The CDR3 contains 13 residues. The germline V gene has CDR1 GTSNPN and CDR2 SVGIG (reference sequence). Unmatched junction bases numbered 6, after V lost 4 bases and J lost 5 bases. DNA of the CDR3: TGTGCCTGGAAAAGACAGGGGATGACTGAAGCTTTCTTT. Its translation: CAWKRQGMTEAFF.